This record looks at one T cell receptor beta chain sequence and its context. Its antigen remains unidentified. This entry belongs to a study of vaccination and CD4 T cells after COVID-19. The CDR3 runs 12 residues. V gave up 5 bases and J gave up 5 bases, with 9 bases separating them. CDR1 is MNHEY, CDR2 SMNVEV, per germline (reference sequence). Scientists ran DNA taken from cultured CD4+ T cells through the Oncomine TCR Beta short-read assay for sequencing. TCRdb recomputed calls from the PCR reads with MiXCR, one row per CDR3 protein. This sample carries 20,000 to 25,000 distinct CDR3 sequences, approximately 42% of them seen once, and the ten largest clones take roughly 9.6%. Time point noted: late sampling 161 to 241 days after vaccination in a few convalescent patients. As for treatment: approximately nine-day PBMC culture with coronavirus spike peptide pools or control peptides (ViraFEST assay).

The sample consisted of CD4+ T cells from blood, cultured in vitro, taken about 7 months after SARS-CoV-2 vaccination. The chain links TRBV27 to TRBJ2-5; D gene unclear. This sequence originates from a human donor who had recovered from COVID-19. DNA of the CDR3: TGTGCCAGCAGTGCTGTGGGGGAGACCCAGTACTTC. It specifies CASSAVGETQYF.